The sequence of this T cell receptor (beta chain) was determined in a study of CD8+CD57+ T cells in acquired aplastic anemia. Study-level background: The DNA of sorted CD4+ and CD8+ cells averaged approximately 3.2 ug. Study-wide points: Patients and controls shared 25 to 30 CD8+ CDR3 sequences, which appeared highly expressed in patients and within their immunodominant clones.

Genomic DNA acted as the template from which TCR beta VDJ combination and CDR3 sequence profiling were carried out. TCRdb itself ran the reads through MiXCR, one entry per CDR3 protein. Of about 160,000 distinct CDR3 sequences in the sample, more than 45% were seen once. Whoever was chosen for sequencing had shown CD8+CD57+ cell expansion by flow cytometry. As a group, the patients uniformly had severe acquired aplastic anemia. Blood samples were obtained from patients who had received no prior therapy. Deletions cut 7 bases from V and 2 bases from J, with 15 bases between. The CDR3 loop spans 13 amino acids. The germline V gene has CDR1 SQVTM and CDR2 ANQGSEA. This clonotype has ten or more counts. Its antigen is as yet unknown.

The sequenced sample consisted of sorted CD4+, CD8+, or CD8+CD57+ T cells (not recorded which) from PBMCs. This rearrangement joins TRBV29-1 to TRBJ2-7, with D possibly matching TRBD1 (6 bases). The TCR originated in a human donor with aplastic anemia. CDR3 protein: CSAGTPSAYEQYF. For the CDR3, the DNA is TGCAGCGCCGGGACACCGTCCGCCTACGAGCAGTACTTC.